The 10 T cell receptor beta chains in this list originate from one sample, sequenced in a study of blood T cell repertoires in COVID-19. Clones were read by immunoSEQ multiplex PCR, and TCRdb kept only the in-frame ones, dropping some. The sample consists of about 200,000 clones, around 80% of them appearing once. Sequencing was carried out using peripheral blood. Receptors were obtained from a human donor with acute or convalescent COVID-19. The donor label of this sample is uncertain.

The CDR3 DNA sequence: TGTGCCAGCAGTTCTCCACAGGGAGTAACTGAAGCTTTCTTT. Residues: CASSSPQGVTEAFF. The gene calls are TRBV6-5 and TRBJ1-1, with D possibly TRBD1 on 6 matching bases. Germline lookup yields CDR1 MNHEY and CDR2 SVGAGI. There are 14 residues in the CDR3. Deletions cut 4 bases from V and 5 bases from J, with 14 bases between.

This chain links TRBV27 with TRBJ2-1; D might be TRBD1 (6 bases). Germline CDR1 MNHEY, CDR2 SMNVEV (reference sequence). V lost 8 bases and J lost 4, with 18 bases in between. The length of the CDR3 is 15 residues. The CDR3 region has the DNA TGTGCCAGCTCCACAGCCACTAGGGGGTACAATGAGCAGTTCTTC. It specifies CASSTATRGYNEQFF.

The V gene is TRBV5-1, the J gene TRBJ2-7; 7 nucleotides agree with TRBD1. V trimming: 3 bases; J trimming: 0 bases; junction bases outside the gene matches: 3. This CDR3 region has 14 residues. Germline loops: CDR1 SGHRS, CDR2 YFSETQ. The CDR3 bases are TGCGCCAGCAGCTACGGACAGGCCTCCTACGAGCAGTACTTC. This gives the protein CASSYGQASYEQYF.

This sequence joins TRBV3-1 (or the pseudogene TRBV3-2) and TRBJ1-3; TRBD1 agrees at 9 bases. In germline, CDR1 is LGHDT, CDR2 YNNKEL (reference sequence). This CDR3 has 15 amino acids. Trimming took 5 bases from V and 0 from J; bases not matched to a gene: 2. The CDR3 sequence: CASSLDRGSGNTIYF. The CDR3 DNA is TGTGCCAGCAGCTTGGACAGGGGCTCTGGAAACACCATATATTTT.

This chain connects TRBV6-5 to TRBJ2-3; D is possibly TRBD2 (5 bases). Germline-derived CDR1 and CDR2 are MNHEY and SVGAGI. Trimming pared 0 bases from V and 3 bases from J, leaving 13 bases between. The CDR3 covers 16 residues. The CDR3, as DNA: TGTGCCAGCAGTTACTCGAACCCGGGAAGAACAGATACGCAGTATTTT. Translation: CASSYSNPGRTDTQYF.

This clone showed up just a few times. This sequence joins TRBV7-2 and TRBJ2-7, with 11 nucleotides matching TRBD2. V shed 1 base and J 2 bases; nucleotides not matched to a gene: 1. The CDR3 contains 15 residues. Germline CDR1 and CDR2: SGHTA and FQGNSA. CDR3 residues: CASSLVAGGTYEQYF. The CDR3 region has the DNA TGTGCCAGCAGCTTAGTAGCGGGAGGGACCTACGAGCAGTACTTC.

The chain employs TRBV29-1 and TRBJ2-7; D is uncertain. CDR1 and CDR2 (germline): SQVTM, ANQGSEA. The CDR3 sequence is 13 residues long. V lost 0 bases to trimming and J lost 5 bases, with 11 bases between them. CDR3 in DNA: TGCAGCGTTGAAGATATCTACAGCCACGAGCAGTACTTC. As protein: CSVEDIYSHEQYF.

This clone occurred a few times. This chain connects TRBV9 to TRBJ1-2; tentative D call: TRBD1 (6 bases). Per germline, CDR1 SGDLS and CDR2 YYNGEE. The CDR3 is made up of 13 amino acids. Trimming cost V 4 bases and J 2 bases, with 9 bases left between them. The CDR3 loop is CASSSDRNYGYTF. As DNA, the CDR3 is TGTGCCAGCAGCTCCGACAGGAACTATGGCTACACCTTC.

The chain is built from TRBV24-1 and TRBJ2-3; TRBD1 matches 8 bases. Germline values: CDR1 KGHDR, CDR2 SFDVKD. V trimming: 10 bases; J trimming: 0 bases; junction bases outside the gene matches: 5. This CDR3 has 14 amino acids. CDR3 coding DNA: TGTGCCACGGCAGGGGGCCCTAGCACAGATACGCAGTATTTT. It is translated as CATAGGPSTDTQYF.

This clone was seen a single time. The chain combines TRBV3-1 (or the pseudogene TRBV3-2) with TRBJ2-5; 12 bases are a match to TRBD2. This CDR3 is built from 18 residues. The V segment lost 1 base and the J segment 9 bases; nucleotides outside the gene matches: 15. Germline V lookup: CDR1 LGHDT, CDR2 YNNKEL (reference sequence). The CDR3 here is CASSQVRPRLAGGGPQYF. The CDR3 nucleotides read TGTGCCAGCAGCCAAGTCCGCCCCCGTCTAGCGGGAGGGGGCCCCCAGTACTTC.